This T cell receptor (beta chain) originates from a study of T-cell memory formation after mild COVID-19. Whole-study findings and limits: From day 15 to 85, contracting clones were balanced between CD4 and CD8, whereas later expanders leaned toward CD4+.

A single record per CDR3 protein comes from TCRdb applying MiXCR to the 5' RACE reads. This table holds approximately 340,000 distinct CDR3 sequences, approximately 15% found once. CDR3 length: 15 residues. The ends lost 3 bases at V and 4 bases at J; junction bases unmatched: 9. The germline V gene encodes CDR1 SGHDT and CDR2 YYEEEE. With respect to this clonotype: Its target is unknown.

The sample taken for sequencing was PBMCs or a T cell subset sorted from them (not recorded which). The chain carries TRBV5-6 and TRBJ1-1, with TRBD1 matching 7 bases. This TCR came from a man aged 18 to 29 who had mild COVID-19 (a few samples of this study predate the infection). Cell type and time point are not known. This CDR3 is CASSSRQGGGTEAFF. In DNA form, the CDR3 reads TGTGCCAGCAGCTCGAGACAGGGAGGGGGCACTGAAGCTTTCTTT.